This T cell receptor (beta chain) was found in a study of CD8+ T cells in alopecia areata. Treatment in this sample: oral pan-JAK inhibitor, 5-10 mg twice daily. Following extraction, RNA underwent reverse transcription to cDNA, which served as the sequencing template. The method was immunoSEQ multiplex PCR; TCRdb's version includes in-frame clones alone and lacks a portion of them. The table shows 150,000 to 200,000 clones, with 55% to 75% occurring only once. The input for sequencing was CD4+ T cells sorted from blood, taken at week 24, from a patient treated with tofacitinib. The TCR was taken from a human donor with alopecia areata.

The CDR3: CASSTGTPMGETQYF. The CDR3 DNA is TGTGCTAGTTCCACAGGGACCCCAATGGGAGAGACCCAGTACTTC. The chain carries TRBV12-5 and TRBJ2-5; possibly TRBD1 for D (6 bases). The CDR3 spans 15 residues. Trimming removed 8 bases from V and 4 bases from J, with 20 bases in between. Germline assignment: CDR1 LGHNT and CDR2 FRNRAP. Full variable domain (missing parts from reference TRBV12-5 and TRBJ2-5): DARVTQTPRHKVTEMGQEVTMRCQPILGHNTVFWYRQTMMQGLELLAYFRNRAPLDDSGMPKDRFSAEMPDATLATLKIQPSEPRDSAVYFCASSTGTPMGETQYFGPGTRLLVL.